These 5 T cell receptor beta chains originate from one sample sequenced in a study of glioma-infiltrating T cells after dendritic cell vaccination. Repertoires were generated with immunoSEQ multiplex PCR, while TCRdb's copy carries only in-frame clones and drops some. Of more than 95,000 clones listed, approximately 80% are singletons. Time point described: after dendritic cell vaccination, including at tumor progression/relapse. This material consisted of blood, taken after dendritic cell vaccination. The receptors originated from a human donor with glioblastoma.

The DNA of the CDR3 is TGTGCCAGCAGCCACAGTGGGGGGGGCTACGAGCAGTACTTC. The encoded protein is CASSHSGGGYEQYF. The gene calls are TRBV7-6 and TRBJ2-7; TRBD2 agrees at 7 bases. The CDR3 runs to 14 residues. From germline, CDR1 is SGHVS and CDR2 FNYEAQ. Losses at the gene ends were 5 bases for V and 3 bases for J; bases not matched to a gene: 7. Combining the CDR3 with reference TRBV7-6 and TRBJ2-7 gives the whole variable domain GAGVSQSPRYKVTKRGQDVALRCDPISGHVSLYWYRQALGQGPEFLTYFNYEAQQDKSGLPNDRFSAERPEGSISTLTIQRTEQRDSAMYRCASSHSGGGYEQYFGPGTRLTVT.

The genes are TRBV11-2 and TRBJ2-5; no reliable D call. Germline V gene data show CDR1 as SGHAT and CDR2 as FQNNGV. V was shortened by 1 base and J by 4 bases, with 7 bases between the two germline ends. The CDR3 is made up of 13 amino acids. The CDR3 reads CASSLGWAETQYF. The CDR3 nucleotides are TGTGCCAGCAGCTTAGGATGGGCAGAGACCCAGTACTTC.

This clone was detected only once. The genes are TRBV4-2 and TRBJ1-1; TRBD1 matches 10 bases. This CDR3 comprises 15 residues. Trimming removed 1 base from V and 1 base from J; junction bases left unmatched: 0. From germline, CDR1 is LGHNA and CDR2 YNFKEQ. The CDR3 sequence: CASSQGDRGNTEAFF. The CDR3 bases are TGTGCCAGCAGCCAAGGGGACAGGGGGAACACTGAAGCTTTCTTT.

This clone was counted a single time. This chain links TRBV28 with TRBJ1-5, with TRBD1 matching over 11 bases. The CDR3 has 16 residues. Trimming took 5 bases from V and 5 from J; bases not matched to a gene: 8. The germline gives CDR1 MDHEN, CDR2 SYDVKM. CDR3 in DNA: TGTGCCAGCAGTACTCCCGGGACAGGGGGACATCAGCCCCAGCATTTT. Translated, it gives CASSTPGTGGHQPQHF.

J is TRBJ2-7 and V is TRBV5-4; TRBD2 matches 9 bases. Germline V lookup: CDR1 SGHNT, CDR2 YYREEE (reference sequence). CDR3 length equals 15 residues. V lost 2 bases, J lost 5 bases, and 8 bases stayed unmatched. CDR3 protein: CASSFPSGGTDEQYF. The CDR3 DNA reads TGTGCCAGCAGCTTCCCCAGCGGGGGGACGGACGAGCAGTACTTC.